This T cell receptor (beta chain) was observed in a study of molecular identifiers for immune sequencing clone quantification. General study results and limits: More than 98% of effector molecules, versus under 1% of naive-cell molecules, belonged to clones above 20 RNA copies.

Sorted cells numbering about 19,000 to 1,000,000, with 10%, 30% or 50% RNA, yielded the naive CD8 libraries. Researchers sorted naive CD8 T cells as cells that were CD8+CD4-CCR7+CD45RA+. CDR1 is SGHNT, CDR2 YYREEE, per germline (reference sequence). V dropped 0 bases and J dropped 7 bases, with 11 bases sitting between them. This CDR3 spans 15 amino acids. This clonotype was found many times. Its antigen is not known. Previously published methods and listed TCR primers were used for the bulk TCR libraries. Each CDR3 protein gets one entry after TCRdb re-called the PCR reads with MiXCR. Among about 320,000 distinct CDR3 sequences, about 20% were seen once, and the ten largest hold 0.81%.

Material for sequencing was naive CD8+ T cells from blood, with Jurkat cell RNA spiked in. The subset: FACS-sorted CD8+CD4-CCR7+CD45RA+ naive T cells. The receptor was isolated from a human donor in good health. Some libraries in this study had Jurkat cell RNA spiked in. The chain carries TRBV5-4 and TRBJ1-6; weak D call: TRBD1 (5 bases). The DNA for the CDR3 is TGTGCCAGCAGCTTGGGAAGGGGATCAAATTCACCCCTCCACTTT. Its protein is CASSLGRGSNSPLHF.